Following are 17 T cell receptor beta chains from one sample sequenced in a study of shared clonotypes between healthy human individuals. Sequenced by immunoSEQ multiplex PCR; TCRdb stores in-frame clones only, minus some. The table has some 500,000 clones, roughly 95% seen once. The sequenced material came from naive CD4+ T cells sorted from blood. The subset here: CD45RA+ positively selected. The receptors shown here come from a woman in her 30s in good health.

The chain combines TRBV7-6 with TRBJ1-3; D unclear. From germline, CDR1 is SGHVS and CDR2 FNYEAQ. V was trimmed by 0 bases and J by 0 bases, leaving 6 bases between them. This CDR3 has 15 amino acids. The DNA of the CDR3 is TGTGCCAGCAGCTTAGCCTACGGCTCTGGAAACACCATATATTTT. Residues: CASSLAYGSGNTIYF.

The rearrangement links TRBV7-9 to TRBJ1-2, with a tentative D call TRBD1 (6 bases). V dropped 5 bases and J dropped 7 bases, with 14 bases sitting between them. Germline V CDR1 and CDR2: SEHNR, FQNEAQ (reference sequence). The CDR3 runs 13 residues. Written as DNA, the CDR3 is TGTGCCAGCAGCCGGACAGCGGGGAGTGGCTACACCTTC. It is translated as CASSRTAGSGYTF.

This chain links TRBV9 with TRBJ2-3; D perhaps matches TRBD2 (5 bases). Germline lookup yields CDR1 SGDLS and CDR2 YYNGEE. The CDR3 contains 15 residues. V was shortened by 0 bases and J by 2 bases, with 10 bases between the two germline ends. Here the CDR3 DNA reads TGTGCCAGCAGCGTAGATCAGCGGTACACAGATACGCAGTATTTT. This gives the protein CASSVDQRYTDTQYF.

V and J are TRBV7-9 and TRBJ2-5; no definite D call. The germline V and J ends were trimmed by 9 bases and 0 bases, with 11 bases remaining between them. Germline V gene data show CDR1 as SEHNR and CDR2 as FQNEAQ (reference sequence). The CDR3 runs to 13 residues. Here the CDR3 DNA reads TGTGCCAGTATGGAGAGCAACCAAGAGACCCAGTACTTC. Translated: CASMESNQETQYF.

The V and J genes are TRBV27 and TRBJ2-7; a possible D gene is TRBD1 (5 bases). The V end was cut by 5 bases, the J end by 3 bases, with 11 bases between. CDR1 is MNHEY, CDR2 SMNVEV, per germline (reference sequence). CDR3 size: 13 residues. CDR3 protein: CASSRQGYYEQYF. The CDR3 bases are TGTGCCAGCAGTCGGCAGGGCTACTACGAGCAGTACTTC.

CDR3 residues: CASSSNPVFQPQHF. The CDR3 DNA is TGTGCCAGCAGCTCCAACCCCGTTTTTCAGCCCCAGCATTTT. J is TRBJ1-5 and V is TRBV6-5; D not certain. The CDR3 loop spans 14 amino acids. Germline CDR1 reads MNHEY; CDR2 reads SVGAGI. Trimming took off 6 bases at V and 6 bases at J, with 15 bases between the two ends.

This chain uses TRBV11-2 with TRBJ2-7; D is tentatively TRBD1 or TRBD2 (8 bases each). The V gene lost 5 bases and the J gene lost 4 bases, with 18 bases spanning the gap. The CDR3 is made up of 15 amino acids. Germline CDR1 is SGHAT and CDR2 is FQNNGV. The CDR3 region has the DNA TGTGCCAGCAGCCGGGAGGGGACAGGATGGTACGAGCAGTACTTC. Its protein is CASSREGTGWYEQYF.

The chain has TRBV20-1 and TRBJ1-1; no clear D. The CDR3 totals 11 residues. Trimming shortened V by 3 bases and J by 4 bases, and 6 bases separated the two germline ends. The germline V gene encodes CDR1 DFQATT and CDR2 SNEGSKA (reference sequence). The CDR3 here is CSAREATEAFF. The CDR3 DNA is TGCAGTGCTAGGGAGGCCACTGAAGCTTTCTTT.

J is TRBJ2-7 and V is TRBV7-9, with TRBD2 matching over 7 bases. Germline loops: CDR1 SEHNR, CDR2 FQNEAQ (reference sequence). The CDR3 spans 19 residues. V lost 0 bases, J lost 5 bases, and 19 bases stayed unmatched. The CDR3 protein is CASSLAGFRGTTVEDEQYF. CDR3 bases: TGTGCCAGCAGCTTAGCGGGGTTCCGCGGGACTACCGTGGAGGACGAGCAGTACTTC.

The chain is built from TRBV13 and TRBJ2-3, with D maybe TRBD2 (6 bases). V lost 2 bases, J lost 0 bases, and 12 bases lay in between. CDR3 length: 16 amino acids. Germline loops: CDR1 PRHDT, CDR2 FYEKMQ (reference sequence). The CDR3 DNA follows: TGTGCCAGCAGCTTAAGCCCGGGGGTGAGCACAGATACGCAGTATTTT. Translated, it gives CASSLSPGVSTDTQYF.

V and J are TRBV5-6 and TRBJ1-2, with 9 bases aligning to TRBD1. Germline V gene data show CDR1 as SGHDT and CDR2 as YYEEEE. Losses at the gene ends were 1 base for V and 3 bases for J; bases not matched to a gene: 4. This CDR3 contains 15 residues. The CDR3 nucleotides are TGTGCCAGCAGCTTGATGGGACAGGGCTACTATGGCTACACCTTC. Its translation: CASSLMGQGYYGYTF.

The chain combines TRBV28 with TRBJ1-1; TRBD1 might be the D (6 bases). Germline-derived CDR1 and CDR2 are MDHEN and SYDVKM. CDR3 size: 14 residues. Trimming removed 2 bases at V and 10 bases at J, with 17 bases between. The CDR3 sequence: CASSLTPGGTGAFF. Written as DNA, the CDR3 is TGTGCCAGCAGTTTAACACCGGGGGGCACGGGAGCTTTCTTT.

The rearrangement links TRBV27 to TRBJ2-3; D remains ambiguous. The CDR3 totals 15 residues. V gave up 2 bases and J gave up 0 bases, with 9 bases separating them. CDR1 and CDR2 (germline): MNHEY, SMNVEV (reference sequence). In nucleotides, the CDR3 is TGTGCCAGCAGTTTAATGTGGGGTAGCACAGATACGCAGTATTTT. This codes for CASSLMWGSTDTQYF.

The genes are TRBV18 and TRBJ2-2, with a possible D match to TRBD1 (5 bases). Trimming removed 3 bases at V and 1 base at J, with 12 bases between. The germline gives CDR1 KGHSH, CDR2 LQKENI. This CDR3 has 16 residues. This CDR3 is CASSPQDTGNTGELFF. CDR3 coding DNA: TGTGCCAGCTCACCGCAAGACACAGGGAACACCGGGGAGCTGTTTTTT.

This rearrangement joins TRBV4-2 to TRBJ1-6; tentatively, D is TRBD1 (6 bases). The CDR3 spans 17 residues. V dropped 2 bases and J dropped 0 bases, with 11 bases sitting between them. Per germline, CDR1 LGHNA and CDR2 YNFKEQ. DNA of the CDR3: TGTGCCAGCAGCCAACGACAGGCAAGCTCCTATAATTCACCCCTCCACTTT. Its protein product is CASSQRQASSYNSPLHF.

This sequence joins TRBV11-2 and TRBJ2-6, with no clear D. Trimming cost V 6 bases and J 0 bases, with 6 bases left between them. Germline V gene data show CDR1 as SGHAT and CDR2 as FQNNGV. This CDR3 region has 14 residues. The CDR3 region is CASRQTSGANVLTF. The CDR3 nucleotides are TGTGCCAGCAGACAAACCTCTGGGGCCAACGTCCTGACTTTC.

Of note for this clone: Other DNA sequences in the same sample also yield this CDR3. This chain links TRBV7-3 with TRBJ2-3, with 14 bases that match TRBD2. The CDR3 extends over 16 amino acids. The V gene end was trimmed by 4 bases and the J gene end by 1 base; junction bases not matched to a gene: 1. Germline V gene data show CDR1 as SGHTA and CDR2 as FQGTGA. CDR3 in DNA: TGTGCCAGCAGCTCGGGACTAGCGGGAGGCACAGATACGCAGTATTTT. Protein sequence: CASSSGLAGGTDTQYF.